This T cell receptor (beta chain) originates from a study of Graves' ophthalmopathy and Graves' hyperthyroidism (dated by TCRdb to the late 2010s). Regarding the research as a whole: Peripheral blood was collected at initial diagnosis, before any treatment. To tell Graves' ophthalmopathy apart from Graves' hyperthyroidism, and to predict which patients would progress to ophthalmopathy, the study relied on TCR beta repertoire signatures. To explore V-J signatures that separate ophthalmopathy from hyperthyroidism, a discovery set of approximately 100 patients was enrolled, consisting of 40 to 45 with ophthalmopathy and some 59 with stable hyperthyroidism. In roughly 6 hyperthyroidism patients, the T-cell repertoires found in thyroid tissue were compared with those found in blood. The independent validation cohort included 18 hyperthyroidism patients plus 17 patients who later progressed from hyperthyroidism to ophthalmopathy. In total, some 140 blood samples were TCR-sequenced: some 40 ophthalmopathy, under 80 hyperthyroidism and about 17 hyperthyroidism-to-ophthalmopathy patients. Once sampling was done, hyperthyroidism patients were given methimazole at a starting dose of 30 mg daily, while ophthalmopathy patients were given high-dose intravenous methylprednisolone.

CDR1 and CDR2, per the germline V gene, are MDHEN and SYDVKM. V is cut by 6 bases and J by 6 bases, and the space between the germline ends is 12 bases. Spanning cysteine to phenylalanine, the CDR3 consists of 12 amino acids. CDR3 DNA is the only sequence kept; it has 36 bases, read in frame from the first base. Summary of the overall study and its limitations: Most expanded thyroid clonotypes with frequency above 0.001 were also detected in blood, suggesting blood repertoires may reflect the thyroid immune response. Sample size was not predetermined statistically, and investigators were not blinded to group allocation. In cross-validation, the 13-signature model distinguished ophthalmopathy from stable hyperthyroidism with about 90% sensitivity and about 84% specificity, and in the test set the corresponding values were approximately 80% and 75%. In validation, the model predicted ophthalmopathy progression with 70.59% sensitivity and roughly 72% specificity; 12 predicted patients were CT-confirmed with GO in a median of roughly 6.8 months.

A patient counted as having stable hyperthyroidism if there was no progression to ophthalmopathy within 18 months of follow-up. Patients with hyperthyroidism were aged 18 to 65 years, had been newly diagnosed, and had a disease duration of less than 2 months. Anyone with other autoimmune diseases, uncontrolled infections, pregnancy or lactation was excluded from the study. Clinical symptoms, serum thyroxine, TRAb, thyroid ultrasound and orbital computed tomography formed the basis of the diagnosis. Using Ficoll-Paque density gradient centrifugation, PBMCs were isolated from 9.5 to 10 ml of fresh peripheral blood. Trizol reagent was used to extract the total RNA, and its quality was then checked on an Agilent 2100 Bioanalyzer. TCR beta CDR3 regions were amplified from RNA transcripts for repertoire sequencing. HTBI primers and the Qiagen OneStep RT-PCR kit were used in a first-round RT-PCR, which was followed by a second-round multiplex PCR, size selection and purification. Libraries were sequenced paired-end with 100 bp reads on an Illumina HiSeq2000. The study's processing was this. SOAPnuke was used for read processing, and reads with adapters, uncalled bases, a mean Phred below 15, or no exact constant-primer or identifier match were discarded. High-quality paired reads were merged with COPE v1.2.5. Clonotypes were defined as unique nucleotide sequences and were aligned to IMGT TRB V, D and J references using MiTCR v1.1. The analysis was limited to V-J combinations with a frequency above 0.0001, which together covered approximately 99% of the repertoires. A TCR clonal expansion and chaos score per V-J combination was defined as the ratio of F50 clonal expansion to chaos observed in the TCRdist matrix. Features were reduced by Welch's t-statistics and random forest to 10 to 15 V-J combinations, which fed a naive Bayes classifier. The Morisita-Horn index was used to measure how similar the thyroid and blood repertoires were. The public reads were run again by TCRdb, first through fastp at Q25 and then through MiXCR, and only productive beta chains were kept. Under each unique CDR3 protein, matching rows form one entry showing the most common genes and DNA. The V and J calls follow TCRdb's processing rather than the paper's. Present in this sample are about 370,000 distinct CDR3 sequences, 15% to 20% of which were seen just once. The ten largest clones represent 2% to 3% of the sample.

This clonotype has ten or more counts. The antigen it recognizes is unknown. No base quality values were provided; no much bigger clone lies one nucleotide off. Sequenced: peripheral blood. The rearranged chain carries TRBV28 and TRBJ2-7; the D gene is perhaps TRBD1, on 6 matching bases. The clonotype originates from an adult woman with stable Graves' hyperthyroidism. CDR3 reads: CASRPQGLEQYF. The nucleotide sequence reads TGTGCCAGCAGACCACAGGGTCTCGAGCAGTACTTC.